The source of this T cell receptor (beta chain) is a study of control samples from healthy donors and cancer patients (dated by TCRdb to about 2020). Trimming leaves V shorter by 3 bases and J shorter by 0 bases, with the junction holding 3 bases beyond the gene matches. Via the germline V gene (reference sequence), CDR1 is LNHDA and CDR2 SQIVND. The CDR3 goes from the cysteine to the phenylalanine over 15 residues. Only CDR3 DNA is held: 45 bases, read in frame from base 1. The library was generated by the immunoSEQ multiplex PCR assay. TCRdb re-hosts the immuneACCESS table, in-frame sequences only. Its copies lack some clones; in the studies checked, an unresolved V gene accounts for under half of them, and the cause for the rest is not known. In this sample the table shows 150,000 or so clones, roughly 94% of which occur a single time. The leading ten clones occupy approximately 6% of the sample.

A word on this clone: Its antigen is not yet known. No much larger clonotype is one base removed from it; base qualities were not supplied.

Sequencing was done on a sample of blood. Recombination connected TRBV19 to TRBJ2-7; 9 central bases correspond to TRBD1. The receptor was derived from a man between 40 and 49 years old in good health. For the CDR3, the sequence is CASSMGQGPSYEQYF. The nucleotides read TGTGCCAGTAGTATGGGACAGGGTCCCTCCTACGAGCAGTACTTC.